A single sample gave rise to the 26 T cell receptor beta chains below, sequenced in a study of cytomegalovirus exposure and HLA in healthy donors. Produced via immunoSEQ multiplex PCR; TCRdb's table is partial and in-frame only. Of 130,000 to 150,000 clones listed, roughly 90% were seen once; the top ten hold approximately 0.7%. Specimen: PBMCs. These receptors came from a man between 18 and 29 years old in good health and CMV-seronegative.

The rearrangement joins TRBV19 to TRBJ2-5; unclear D gene. Trimming took 3 bases from V and 3 from J, leaving 14 bases between them. This CDR3 contains 15 residues. The germline gives CDR1 LNHDA, CDR2 SQIVND (reference sequence). CDR3 coding DNA: TGTGCCAGTAGTATTGGGTTGTTTCAGGAAGAGACCCAGTACTTC. This encodes CASSIGLFQEETQYF.

The chain links TRBV6-1 to TRBJ2-7, with 9 nucleotides matching TRBD1. The CDR3 extends over 15 amino acids. Germline CDR1 and CDR2: MNHNS and SASEGT. V lost 4 bases to trimming and J lost 2 bases; unmatched junction nucleotides: 6. CDR3 DNA sequence: TGTGCCAGCAGTGGCGGGACAGGGTATACCTACGAGCAGTACGTC. Amino acid sequence: CASSGGTGYTYEQYV.

V and J are TRBV5-1 and TRBJ1-6; D possibly corresponds to TRBD1 (6 bases). The length of the CDR3 is 15 residues. The V and J ends lost 4 bases and 7 bases respectively, with 15 bases between them. Germline V gene data show CDR1 as SGHRS and CDR2 as YFSETQ. The CDR3 protein is CASSPGQRNNSPLHF. CDR3 bases: TGCGCCAGCAGCCCCGGACAGAGAAACAATTCACCCCTCCACTTT.

V and J are TRBV30 and TRBJ2-5, with 10 bases lining up with TRBD1. J lost 3 bases, V lost 3 bases, and 1 base had no gene match. Germline assignment: CDR1 GTSNPN and CDR2 SVGIG (reference sequence). The CDR3 runs 13 residues. In nucleotides, the CDR3 is TGTGCCTGGAGGGGACAGGGGAAAGAGACCCAGTACTTC. Protein product: CAWRGQGKETQYF. Based on the CDR3 plus reference TRBV30 and TRBJ2-5, the full variable domain is SQTIHQWPATLVQPVGSPLSLECTVEGTSNPNLYWYRQAAGRGLQLLFYSVGIGQISSEVPQNLSASRPQDRQFILSSKKLLLSDSGFYLCAWRGQGKETQYFGPGTRLLVL.

The genes are TRBV19 and TRBJ1-5; TRBD1 is a possible D gene (6 bases). Germline CDR1 LNHDA, CDR2 SQIVND (reference sequence). V lost 0 bases and J 7 bases, leaving 13 bases between the germline ends. This CDR3 spans 15 amino acids. Here the CDR3 reads CASSIDPGGRQPQHF. CDR3 DNA sequence: TGTGCCAGTAGTATAGATCCGGGGGGCCGGCAGCCCCAGCATTTT.

The chain has TRBV7-9 and TRBJ2-2, with TRBD2 matching over 8 bases. J lost 2 bases, V lost 1 base, and 9 bases had no gene match. This CDR3 contains 18 residues. CDR1 is SEHNR and CDR2 is FQNEAQ in the germline V gene (reference sequence). The CDR3 loop reads CASSLVPRTSSNTGELFF. In nucleotides, the CDR3 is TGTGCCAGCAGCTTAGTCCCCCGGACTAGCTCCAACACCGGGGAGCTGTTTTTT.

J is TRBJ2-6 and V is TRBV4-3; D perhaps matches TRBD1 (6 bases). V was trimmed by 1 base and J by 0 bases, leaving 10 bases between them. Germline V lookup: CDR1 LGHNA, CDR2 YSLEER. The CDR3 length is 17 residues. The CDR3 spells CASSQGQVSSGANVLTF. The DNA for the CDR3 is TGCGCCAGCAGCCAAGGACAGGTTAGCTCTGGGGCCAACGTCCTGACTTTC.

Worth noting for this clone: This specimen includes other DNA sequences encoding the same CDR3. This chain connects TRBV20-1 to TRBJ1-2, with D tentatively TRBD1 (5 bases). The CDR3 spans 11 residues. The germline gives CDR1 DFQATT, CDR2 SNEGSKA (reference sequence). V was cut by 6 bases and J by 6 bases, with 11 bases left in between. The CDR3 region has the DNA TGCAGTGCCCGCGGGACGGATGGCTACACCTTC. Translating gives CSARGTDGYTF.

This chain joins TRBV7-2 and TRBJ2-1; no firm D call. CDR1 and CDR2 (germline): SGHTA, FQGNSA. V lost 0 bases to trimming and J lost 4 bases, with 10 bases between them. This CDR3 is 15 amino acids long. Here the CDR3 DNA reads TGTGCCAGCAGCTTAGCCGGAGACCGATACAATGAGCAGTTCTTC. Translating gives CASSLAGDRYNEQFF.

This sequence joins TRBV11-3 and TRBJ2-3, with 11 bases that match TRBD2. CDR3 size: 17 residues. CDR1 SGHNT and CDR2 YENEEA come from the germline V gene. The V gene end was trimmed by 0 bases and the J gene end by 4 bases; junction bases not matched to a gene: 6. The CDR3: CASSLEGSGRAPDTQYF. In nucleotides, the CDR3 is TGTGCCAGCAGCTTAGAGGGTAGCGGGAGGGCCCCAGATACGCAGTATTTT.

The CDR3 spells CASSATQGAGYTF. DNA of the CDR3: TGTGCCAGCAGCGCGACGCAGGGGGCTGGCTACACCTTC. This sequence joins TRBV9 and TRBJ1-2, with 8 nucleotides matching TRBD1. CDR1 SGDLS and CDR2 YYNGEE come from the germline V gene. Germline trimming cut 3 bases from V and 7 bases from J; bases unmatched to any gene: 5. This CDR3 has 13 amino acids.

This chain links TRBV11-3 with TRBJ2-3; TRBD2 matches 8 bases. Looked up from germline, CDR1 is SGHNT and CDR2 is YENEEA. The V gene end was trimmed by 2 bases and the J gene end by 2 bases; junction bases not matched to a gene: 6. The CDR3 has 16 residues. DNA of the CDR3: TGTGCCAGCAGCTTAATAGCGGGAACCCTCACAGATACGCAGTATTTT. Its translation is CASSLIAGTLTDTQYF.

This chain uses TRBV10-3 with TRBJ1-1; 7 positions agree with TRBD1. Germline-derived CDR1 and CDR2 are ENHRY and SYGVKD. The CDR3 has 16 residues. Trimming removed 4 bases from V and 0 bases from J; junction bases left unmatched: 8. CDR3 DNA: TGTGCCATCAGTGGGCAGGGGGGTGTTTTGAACACTGAAGCTTTCTTT. This gives the protein CAISGQGGVLNTEAFF.

The V gene is TRBV6-5, the J gene TRBJ2-5, with TRBD1 matching over 9 bases. Germline CDR1 MNHEY, CDR2 SVGAGI. V trimming: 11 bases; J trimming: 5 bases; junction bases outside the gene matches: 12. This CDR3 is built from 14 residues. This chain's CDR3 is CASKLTGGGETQYF. CDR3 in DNA: TGTGCCTCTAAACTGACAGGGGGAGGGGAGACCCAGTACTTC.

V usage is TRBV27 and J usage is TRBJ1-1, with D uncertain. The V gene lost 0 bases and the J gene lost 1 base, with 6 bases spanning the gap. Germline CDR1 MNHEY, CDR2 SMNVEV (reference sequence). The CDR3 spans 14 residues. CDR3 DNA: TGTGCCAGCAGTTTATCGGCCCGGAACACTGAAGCTTTCTTT. It specifies CASSLSARNTEAFF.

This clone was seen a single time. The chain recombines TRBV4-3 with TRBJ2-1, with 10 bases identical to TRBD1. The trim removed 1 base at V and 6 bases at J, leaving 9 bases unmatched. Germline V gene sequence: CDR1 LGHNA, CDR2 YSLEER. This CDR3 contains 17 residues. In DNA, the CDR3 is TGCGCCAGCAGCCAAGTGGATCCGGGGACAGGGGCCAATGAGCAGTTCTTC. Encoded protein: CASSQVDPGTGANEQFF.

The chain joins TRBV19 to TRBJ1-2; D call uncertain. The ends were cut back, 3 bases at V and 2 bases at J, with 13 bases in the middle. The CDR3 runs to 15 residues. Germline CDR1 is LNHDA and CDR2 is SQIVND (reference sequence). Here the CDR3 reads CASSMRDPLNYGYTF. CDR3 nucleotide sequence: TGTGCCAGTAGTATGAGGGATCCTTTAAACTATGGCTACACCTTC.

CDR3 DNA sequence: TGTGCCAGCAGCTTGGACAGGGGATACGAGCAGTACGTC. Encoded protein: CASSLDRGYEQYV. This chain links TRBV5-6 with TRBJ2-7, with 7 bases identical to TRBD1. Trimming at V came to 0 bases and at J to 4 bases, leaving 1 base not matched to a gene. Germline CDR1 and CDR2: SGHDT and YYEEEE. This CDR3 comprises 13 residues.

The rearrangement joins TRBV27 to TRBJ2-7; the match to TRBD1 covers 9 bases. Germline values: CDR1 MNHEY, CDR2 SMNVEV (reference sequence). The CDR3 has 14 residues. V lost 3 bases and J lost 5; bases outside the gene matches: 5. CDR3 sequence reads: CASSFNRGQNEQYF. The CDR3 region has the DNA TGTGCCAGCAGTTTTAACAGGGGGCAGAACGAGCAGTACTTC.

For this clone: This specimen includes other DNA sequences encoding the same CDR3. The V gene is TRBV9, the J gene TRBJ1-1; TRBD1 might be the D (6 bases). Trimming removed 3 bases at V and 4 bases at J, with 7 bases between. The V gene's germline CDR1 is SGDLS and CDR2 YYNGEE. The CDR3 is 12 residues long. In DNA, the CDR3 is TGTGCCAGCAGCGCACAGGGCACTGAAGCTTTCTTT. This codes for CASSAQGTEAFF.

The table lists this clone with a count of one. V gene TRBV15 combines with J gene TRBJ1-1, with D uncertain. The CDR3 spans 14 residues. Germline loops: CDR1 LNHNV, CDR2 YYDKDF (reference sequence). The germline V and J ends were trimmed by 1 base and 4 bases, with 10 bases remaining between them. The CDR3 DNA follows: TGTGCCACCAGCAGAGCCTCCGTTGTCACTGAAGCTTTCTTT. It encodes CATSRASVVTEAFF.

The chain carries TRBV6-5 and TRBJ2-7, with a weak D call TRBD2 (5 bases). V gave up 2 bases and J gave up 2 bases, with 16 bases separating them. This CDR3 is built from 16 residues. CDR1 is MNHEY and CDR2 is SVGAGI in the germline V gene. The CDR3 region has the DNA TGTGCCAGCAGTTACGCGGGTGACACACTAACCTACGAGCAGTACTTC. Translating it yields CASSYAGDTLTYEQYF.

The chain is built from TRBV5-1 and TRBJ1-1; 10 bases map to TRBD1. Germline lookup yields CDR1 SGHRS and CDR2 YFSETQ. V was clipped by 4 bases and J by 0 bases; unmatched bases: 9. The CDR3 loop spans 17 amino acids. The CDR3, as DNA: TGCGCCAGCAGCCAAAGACAGGGGGCTTTGATGAACACTGAAGCTTTCTTT. Its translation is CASSQRQGALMNTEAFF.

The chain couples TRBV7-3 to TRBJ2-1; TRBD2 matches 8 bases. There are 14 residues in the CDR3. The J segment lost 12 bases and the V segment lost 5 bases, leaving 12 bases of the junction unmatched. CDR1 and CDR2 (germline): SGHTA, FQGTGA. The CDR3 region has the DNA TGTGCCAGCAGCCCAGGACTAGCCAACAGGGTGCAGTTCTTC. Translated, it gives CASSPGLANRVQFF.

V gene TRBV6-5 combines with J gene TRBJ2-1; perhaps TRBD2 as D (6 bases). The CDR3 is made up of 13 amino acids. Germline lookup yields CDR1 MNHEY and CDR2 SVGAGI. The ends were cut back, 5 bases at V and 7 bases at J, with 12 bases in the middle. As DNA, the CDR3 is TGTGCCAGCAGTCGGGACTGGGTAAATGAGCAGTTCTTC. Its protein is CASSRDWVNEQFF.

This sequence joins TRBV6-1 and TRBJ1-2; the match to TRBD1 covers 10 bases. Germline V gene data show CDR1 as MNHNS and CDR2 as SASEGT. The trim removed 4 bases at V and 2 bases at J, leaving 4 bases unmatched. The CDR3 is made up of 15 amino acids. The CDR3 nucleotides read TGTGCCAGCAGTGCCCCGGGACAGGGGAACTATGGCTACACCTTC. Protein: CASSAPGQGNYGYTF.